This T cell receptor beta chain emerged from a study of T-cell reconstitution after alpha-beta-depleted transplantation in children. Regarding the study as a whole: As was reported, about two months after transplant, alpha-beta T cells came from several hundred expanded graft clones. It was newly produced T cells that mostly accounted for T-cell counts and diversity one year after transplant. Recipient T cells and thymic progenitors that survived gave rise to the high TCRbeta diversity observed at day 60 in some patients.

As concerns this clonotype: The antigen is undetermined.

Construction of the TCRbeta library involved unique molecular identifiers. TCRdb itself ran the PCR reads through MiXCR, one entry per CDR3 protein. The sample carries roughly 50,000 distinct CDR3 sequences, 44% recorded once. There are 14 residues in the CDR3. V lost 6 bases and J 2 bases, leaving 10 bases between the germline ends. CDR1 and CDR2 from the germline V gene are MNHNS and SASEGT. This TCR was sampled from a male patient younger than 18 who had a stem cell transplant for acute lymphoblastic leukemia, so the T cells may come from the graft donor. This specimen was PBMCs, mostly from graft donor cells, taken 360 days after TCRalphabeta/CD19-depleted stem cell transplant. J is TRBJ2-2 and V is TRBV6-1, with D tentatively TRBD1 or TRBD2 (5 bases each). The CDR3, as DNA: TGTGCCAGCAGCAGGGACCGAAACACCGGGGAGCTGTTTTTT. Protein: CASSRDRNTGELFF.